Sequencing of this T cell receptor beta chain was carried out in a study of T-cell reconstitution after alpha-beta-depleted transplantation in children. V lost 4 bases and J lost 3; bases outside the gene matches: 8. The germline V gene encodes CDR1 KGHDR and CDR2 SFDVKD. The length of the CDR3 is 18 residues. The library targeted TCRbeta and was prepared with unique molecular identifiers. Using its own MiXCR run on the PCR reads, TCRdb lists one record per CDR3 protein. Among 200,000 to 250,000 distinct CDR3 sequences, around 25% were seen once, and the ten largest hold around 4.8%. The table lists this clonotype with a few counts.

The chain uses TRBV24-1 and TRBJ2-2; 12 bases line up with TRBD1. The sample was PBMCs, mostly from graft donor cells, taken 360 days after TCRalphabeta/CD19-depleted stem cell transplant. This TCR was sampled from a female patient aged 2-9 years who had a stem cell transplant for congenital amegakaryocytic thrombocytopenia, so the T cells may come from the graft donor. CDR3 loop: CATSDPGTGGMDTGELFF. The CDR3 bases are TGTGCCACCAGTGACCCCGGGACAGGGGGCATGGACACCGGGGAGCTGTTTTTT.